Following are 17 T cell receptor beta chains from one sample sequenced in a study of spatial heterogeneity in lung cancer. Time point in this sample: sample taken at primary tumor resection. No antigen has been identified for these receptors. TCRdb ran MiXCR on the 5' RACE reads and lists one entry per CDR3 protein. The table has around 7,800 distinct CDR3 sequences, about 7.7% seen once. Study-level results: Counts of expanded alpha and beta TCRs within tumors tracked the tumor nonsynonymous mutation count.

The source material was lung tumor tissue, sampled at surgery. These receptors all stem from a male donor with early-stage non-small cell lung cancer.

About this clonotype: A clone one base away is much larger, so this may be a read error. Found in a library prepared for alpha chains, this beta chain is an off-target read, and its abundance has little meaning. This chain joins TRBV5-1 and TRBJ1-2, with D unclear. This CDR3 region has 13 residues. Germline CDR1 reads SGHRS; CDR2 reads YFSETQ. Written as DNA, the CDR3 is TGCGCCGGCAGCTTGGATTCCCGGCGGGGCTACACCTTC. Its protein is CAGSLDSRRGYTF.

This clonotype was detected many times. This beta chain slipped into a library made for alpha chains as a stray read, so its size is not meaningful. For the CDR3, the DNA is TGCAGTGCTTGGACGGGCAATCAGCCCCAGCATTTT. It codes for CSAWTGNQPQHF. The chain uses TRBV20-1 and TRBJ1-5; no clear D gene. V gave up 5 bases and J gave up 2 bases, with 7 bases separating them. The CDR3 has 12 residues. The V gene's germline CDR1 is DFQATT and CDR2 SNEGSKA (reference sequence).

This clonotype occurred many times. Since it is a stray read in a library aimed at alpha chains, this beta chain has a size that is not meaningful. V is TRBV9 and J is TRBJ2-1; a possible D gene is TRBD2 (6 bases). V lost 2 bases to trimming and J lost 5 bases, with 14 bases between them. The CDR3 extends over 15 amino acids. Looked up from germline, CDR1 is SGDLS and CDR2 is YYNGEE. The CDR3 is CASSVSIGTHNEQFF. In nucleotides, the CDR3 is TGTGCCAGCAGCGTGAGCATAGGGACTCACAATGAGCAGTTCTTC.

The table lists this clonotype with many counts. Little can be read into the size of this beta chain, an off-target read in a library designed for alpha chains. The CDR3 coding sequence is TGTGCCATCAGTGAGTCAACGACAGGGCGGGCGGGCTACACAGATACGCAGTATTTT. Translated: CAISESTTGRAGYTDTQYF. The chain employs TRBV10-3 and TRBJ2-3; TRBD1 agrees at 7 bases. The V gene's germline CDR1 is ENHRY and CDR2 SYGVKD. V lost 0 bases to trimming and J lost 2 bases; unmatched junction nucleotides: 14. CDR3 length equals 19 residues.

There are many counts of this clonotype. A library made for alpha chains picked up this beta chain off target, so its size means little. The V call is TRBV12-3 or TRBV12-4, the J call TRBJ1-2; perhaps TRBD1 as D (6 bases). This CDR3 contains 13 residues. The germline V and J ends were trimmed by 6 bases and 5 bases, with 13 bases remaining between them. Here the CDR3 DNA reads TGTGCCAGCAGCCAGGGACAAAGATATGGCTACACCTTC. Translating it yields CASSQGQRYGYTF.

Points on this clonotype: Being off target in a library aimed at alpha chains, this beta chain has a size of little meaning. DNA for the CDR3: TGTGCCAGCGGACGGGACCGAAATTCACCCCTCCACTTT. This codes for CASGRDRNSPLHF. This rearrangement joins TRBV6-1 to TRBJ1-6; tentative D call: TRBD1 (5 bases). The CDR3 covers 13 residues. The V gene lost 8 bases and the J gene lost 7 bases, with 12 bases spanning the gap. Per the germline V gene, CDR1 is MNHNS and CDR2 is SASEGT.

This clonotype was recorded at least ten times. This beta chain represents an off-target read in a library built for alpha chains; its size is of limited meaning. This rearrangement joins TRBV10-3 to TRBJ2-3; no firm D call. V was shortened by 5 bases and J by 6 bases, with 9 bases between the two germline ends. The germline V gene has CDR1 ENHRY and CDR2 SYGVKD. This CDR3 comprises 12 residues. The CDR3: CAISLDHDTQYF. In nucleotides, the CDR3 is TGTGCCATCAGTTTAGATCACGATACGCAGTATTTT.

This clonotype is categorized as medium-sized. The size of this beta chain means little, since it is a stray read in a library made for alpha chains. The chain is built from TRBV29-1 and TRBJ2-1; TRBD1 matches 9 bases. J gave up 7 bases and V 8 bases, and 18 bases lay outside the gene matches. Germline CDR1 SQVTM, CDR2 ANQGSEA. CDR3 size: 16 residues. CDR3 DNA: TGCAGCACCCATCCGTTCCCAGGACAGGGGAGAAATGAGCAGTTCTTC. Translation: CSTHPFPGQGRNEQFF.

This clonotype was picked up many times. The library was designed around alpha chains, so this beta chain is a stray read whose abundance carries little weight. The CDR3 loop is CASSSPQARQLAGDNNEQFF. For the CDR3, the DNA is TGTGCCAGCAGCTCCCCACAGGCCCGGCAACTAGCGGGAGATAACAATGAGCAGTTCTTC. This rearrangement joins TRBV7-9 to TRBJ2-1; TRBD2 agrees at 11 bases. The CDR3 has 20 amino acids. CDR1 and CDR2 from the germline V gene are SEHNR and FQNEAQ (reference sequence). V shed 4 bases and J 5 bases; nucleotides not matched to a gene: 19.

With regard to this clonotype: Being off target in a library aimed at alpha chains, this beta chain has a size of little meaning. V is TRBV6-5 and J is TRBJ1-5; D remains ambiguous. The germline gives CDR1 MNHEY, CDR2 SVGAGI. With 5 bases removed from V and 3 bases from J, the gap between germline ends came to 8 bases. The length of the CDR3 is 13 residues. DNA for the CDR3: TGTGCCAGCAGTCAAGATGACAATCAGCCCCAGCATTTT. Its protein product is CASSQDDNQPQHF.

This clonotype was recorded many times. This beta chain is an unintended read in a library built for alpha chains; its size means little. CDR3 nucleotides: TGCAGTGCTAGAACTAATAGCGGCAGACGCACAGATACGCAGTATTTT. Protein product: CSARTNSGRRTDTQYF. The J gene is TRBJ2-3, the V gene TRBV20-1; the D gene is possibly TRBD2 (6 bases). The CDR3 has 16 amino acids. Germline CDR1 reads DFQATT; CDR2 reads SNEGSKA (reference sequence). Deletions cut 2 bases from V and 1 base from J, with 16 bases between.

This clonotype ranks as medium-sized. Within a library made for alpha chains, this beta chain is off target, and its count is uninformative. The chain links TRBV28 to TRBJ2-3, with TRBD2 identical over 8 bases. Trimming cost V 6 bases and J 4 bases; bases outside gene matches: 9. The CDR3 runs to 15 residues. Germline values: CDR1 MDHEN, CDR2 SYDVKM. In DNA form, the CDR3 reads TGTGCCAGCAGGCCTCCGGGACTAGGTTCAGATACGCAGTATTTT. Translated: CASRPPGLGSDTQYF. The whole variable domain, remainder taken from reference TRBV28 and TRBJ2-3, is DVKVTQSSRYLVKRTGEKVFLECVQDMDHENMFWYRQDPGLGLRLIYFSYDVKMKEKGDIPEGYSVSREKKERFSLILESASTNQTSMYLCASRPPGLGSDTQYFGPGTRLTVL.

This clonotype was picked up many times. This beta chain turned up in a library designed for alpha chains; as an off-target read, its abundance says little. The chain uses TRBV5-1 and TRBJ2-2, with 7 bases lining up with TRBD1. The length of the CDR3 is 15 residues. The V gene's germline CDR1 is SGHRS and CDR2 YFSETQ. The V gene end was trimmed by 4 bases and the J gene end by 4 bases; junction bases not matched to a gene: 7. DNA of the CDR3: TGCGCCAGCAGCAGAAACAGGGGAACCACCGGGGAGCTGTTTTTT. It encodes CASSRNRGTTGELFF.

This clonotype is labeled medium-sized (0.01 to 0.1%). This beta chain is an unintended read in a library built for alpha chains; its size means little. This chain links TRBV5-6 with TRBJ2-7, with D uncertain. CDR3 length equals 13 residues. V dropped 2 bases and J dropped 0 bases, with 6 bases sitting between them. Germline V lookup: CDR1 SGHDT, CDR2 YYEEEE. CDR3 coding DNA: TGTGCCAGCAGCTTTACAGTCTCCTACGAGCAGTACTTC. Its protein product is CASSFTVSYEQYF.

Ten or more counts support this clonotype. Being off target in a library aimed at alpha chains, this beta chain has a size of little meaning. The chain recombines TRBV7-9 with TRBJ2-7; no definite D call. The V end was cut by 8 bases, the J end by 0 bases, with 8 bases between. The CDR3 is 12 residues long. CDR1 is SEHNR and CDR2 is FQNEAQ in the germline V gene (reference sequence). The CDR3 DNA reads as TGTGCCAGCGGAATCAACTCCTACGAGCAGTACTTC. As protein: CASGINSYEQYF.

At least ten counts were recorded for this clonotype. The library was prepared for alpha chains; this beta chain is a stray read, so its frequency means little. V gene TRBV6-5 combines with J gene TRBJ1-6; TRBD1 agrees at 8 bases. The CDR3 runs 14 residues. The germline gives CDR1 MNHEY, CDR2 SVGAGI. After removal of 4 bases from V and 5 bases from J, the junction contained 1 base not matched to a gene. CDR3: CASSLTGDNSPLHF. In DNA, the CDR3 is TGTGCCAGCAGTTTGACAGGGGATAATTCACCCCTCCACTTT.

Comment on this clonotype: A library made for alpha chains picked up this beta chain off target, so its size means little. The J gene is TRBJ2-5, the V gene TRBV4-1, with D possibly matching TRBD2 (5 bases). V was cut by 1 base and J by 0 bases, with 12 bases left in between. CDR3 length equals 16 residues. Germline V gene lookup returns CDR1 MGHRA and CDR2 YSYEKL. Written as DNA, the CDR3 is TGCGCCAGCAGCCAAGGATTGGACTCCTACCAAGAGACCCAGTACTTC. Residues: CASSQGLDSYQETQYF.